A single sample gave rise to the 11 T cell receptor beta chains below, sequenced in a study of early T cells in non-severe SARS-CoV-2 infection. Each CDR3 protein gets one entry after TCRdb re-called the 5' RACE reads with MiXCR. The sample lists about 34,000 distinct CDR3 sequences, 4.5% to 6.5% seen once, with 5.5% to 8% in the top ten. Sequenced: whole blood. Receptors originate from an adult who was a healthcare worker with PCR-confirmed SARS-CoV-2 infection or an uninfected control (not recorded which).

The rearrangement joins TRBV11-1 to TRBJ2-7; D gene ambiguous. The germline V gene encodes CDR1 SGHAT and CDR2 FQDESV (reference sequence). The length of the CDR3 is 12 residues. Trimming removed 7 bases at V and 5 bases at J, with 12 bases between. Here the CDR3 DNA reads TGTGCCAGCATCGGACCGGGCGACGAGCAGTACTTC. Protein sequence: CASIGPGDEQYF.

The V gene is TRBV6-1, the J gene TRBJ1-4, with 7 bases identical to TRBD1. V dropped 4 bases and J dropped 3; count of bases not matched to a gene: 11. The germline V gene has CDR1 MNHNS and CDR2 SASEGT. This CDR3 spans 17 amino acids. In nucleotides, the CDR3 is TGTGCCAGCAGTGGAGGGACAGCCGAAGAATCTAATGAAAAACTGTTTTTT. It translates to CASSGGTAEESNEKLFF.

This clonotype showed up just a few times. The rearrangement uses TRBV15 and TRBJ2-2; TRBD2 is a possible D gene (6 bases). In germline, CDR1 is LNHNV, CDR2 YYDKDF (reference sequence). CDR3 length: 17 amino acids. The ends were cut back, 1 base at V and 4 bases at J, with 16 bases in the middle. This CDR3 reads CATSRVSGSGFTGELFF. The CDR3 DNA is TGTGCCACCAGCAGAGTCTCCGGGAGTGGTTTCACCGGGGAGCTGTTTTTT.

This clonotype was counted ten times or more. The chain is built from TRBV6-5 and TRBJ1-6; D call uncertain. Germline V lookup: CDR1 MNHEY, CDR2 SVGAGI. There are 14 residues in the CDR3. The V end lost 2 bases, the J end lost 7 bases, and 9 bases lay between the germline ends. DNA for the CDR3: TGTGCCAGCAGTTACCTTGCCGAAAATTCACCCCTCCACTTT. Translation: CASSYLAENSPLHF.

This clonotype appeared many times. The chain recombines TRBV21-1 with TRBJ2-2; TRBD2, the table's D call, lacks a check against the DNA. TRBV21-1 is a pseudogene. CDR3 length equals 16 residues. CDR3 bases: TGTGCCAGCAGCCGGACTAGCGGGCCCCTCACCGGGGAGCTGTTTTTT. Translating gives CASSRTSGPLTGELFF.

This clonotype was recorded a few times. J is TRBJ2-1 and V is TRBV7-6, with D perhaps matching TRBD2 (6 bases). This CDR3 has 13 amino acids. The V end lost 3 bases, the J end lost 6 bases, and 9 bases lay between the germline ends. Germline V gene sequence: CDR1 SGHVS, CDR2 FNYEAQ. The CDR3 loop is CASSLTRVNEQFF. The CDR3 coding sequence is TGTGCCAGCAGCTTGACTAGAGTCAATGAGCAGTTCTTC.

This clonotype was detected many times. The rearrangement uses TRBV3-1 and TRBJ1-4; D is possibly TRBD1 (6 bases). Germline loops: CDR1 LGHDT, CDR2 YNNKEL (reference sequence). The V and J ends lost 5 bases and 8 bases respectively, with 18 bases between them. CDR3 length equals 15 residues. Here the CDR3 reads CASSRDSRGGEKLFF. CDR3 nucleotides: TGTGCCAGCAGCAGGGACTCCAGGGGAGGAGAAAAACTGTTTTTT.

Many counts were recorded for this clonotype. The J gene is TRBJ2-7, the V gene TRBV7-2; D is ambiguous. The V end lost 4 bases, the J end lost 1 base, and 2 bases lay between the germline ends. The CDR3 spans 11 residues. CDR1 and CDR2 (germline): SGHTA, FQGNSA. The CDR3 reads CASSWSYEQYF. The CDR3 DNA sequence: TGTGCCAGCAGCTGGTCCTACGAGCAGTACTTC.

This clonotype was counted a few times. The V and J genes are TRBV2 and TRBJ2-3; D might be TRBD2 (6 bases). Deletions cut 11 bases from V and 2 bases from J, with 11 bases between. Germline CDR1 reads SNHLY; CDR2 reads FYNNEI. The CDR3 length is 12 residues. DNA of the CDR3: TGTGCCTCGGGACTCATCACAGATACGCAGTATTTT. Translating gives CASGLITDTQYF.

The V gene is TRBV5-4, the J gene TRBJ1-6; no clear D gene. Germline loops: CDR1 SGHNT, CDR2 YYREEE (reference sequence). The CDR3 consists of 13 residues. The V end was cut by 0 bases, the J end by 10 bases, with 8 bases between. The CDR3 spells CASSLERTSPLHF. CDR3 nucleotides: TGTGCCAGCAGCTTGGAAAGGACCTCACCCCTCCACTTT.

This clonotype showed up many times. The V gene is TRBV6-2 or TRBV6-3, the J gene TRBJ1-2, with 9 bases identical to TRBD1. CDR3 size: 13 residues. With 5 bases clipped from V and 6 bases from J, the junction kept 4 bases outside the gene matches. In germline, CDR1 is MNHEY, CDR2 SVGEGT. CDR3: CASSRDRDHGYTF. The CDR3, as DNA: TGTGCCAGCAGTCGGGACAGGGACCATGGCTACACCTTC.